The T cell receptor beta chain described here comes from a study of T cells in Graves' hyperthyroidism and ophthalmopathy (dated by TCRdb to about 2019). In the study overall: Peripheral blood samples were taken at the time of initial diagnosis, prior to any treatment. The 100 or so discovery patients were randomly split 7:3 into training and test sets. In addition, the study compared T-cell repertoires in thyroid tissue and in blood from roughly 6 Graves' hyperthyroidism patients. Following sampling, methimazole starting at 30 mg daily was given to hyperthyroidism patients, and high-dose intravenous methylprednisolone was given to ophthalmopathy patients. An independent validation cohort of some 18 hyperthyroidism patients and about 15 patients who later progressed to ophthalmopathy tested prospective prediction of ophthalmopathy. To identify TCR V-J signatures that set the groups apart, the researchers used a discovery cohort of more than 95 patients, made up of under 45 with Graves' ophthalmopathy and some 56 with stable Graves' hyperthyroidism. The paper reports TCR Vbeta CDR3 sequencing of 130 to 150 peripheral blood samples: some 41 ophthalmopathy, fewer than 80 hyperthyroidism and 17 progressor patients. Overall study results and their limits: Blood samples also contained most of the expanded thyroid clonotypes (frequency above 0.001), which suggests that blood repertoires may reflect thyroid immune responses. In validation, progression to ophthalmopathy was predicted by the model with roughly 71% sensitivity and 72% to 85% specificity, a median of around 6.5 months before onset. A model built on a 13 V-J signature distinguished ophthalmopathy from stable hyperthyroidism, reaching 87.88% sensitivity and under 84% specificity in cross-validation and 80%/75% in testing. No statistical method was used to fix the sample size in advance, and group allocation was not hidden from the investigators.

For this clonotype: It lacks a known antigen. No qualities accompany the bases; no much larger clone lies one base away.

Ophthalmopathy patients had moderately to severely active disease, with a Clinical Activity Score of 3 or more, a NOSPECS grade of 4 or more, and a disease duration of less than 3 months. Patients with uncontrolled infections, other autoimmune diseases, pregnancy or lactation were excluded. Clinical symptoms, serum thyroxine and TRAb, thyroid ultrasound, and orbital computed tomography formed the basis for the diagnoses. PBMCs were isolated from about 9 ml of fresh peripheral blood by Ficoll-Paque density gradient centrifugation. Total RNA was extracted using Trizol reagent, and RNA quality was assessed on an Agilent 2100 Bioanalyzer. The CDR3, cysteine through phenylalanine, is 14 amino acids long. The only DNA kept is the CDR3, 42 bases in frame from the first base. The germline V gene (reference sequence) provides CDR1 PRHDT and CDR2 FYEKMQ. Trimming leaves V shorter by 5 bases and J shorter by 4 bases, with the junction holding 6 bases beyond the gene matches.

The TCR beta CDR3 regions were amplified from the RNA transcripts. For the first round of RT-PCR on the TCR CDR3, the HTBI primer set was used together with the Qiagen OneStep RT-PCR kit. Libraries were constructed in a second round of multiplex PCR, after which size selection and purification were performed. The libraries were sequenced on an Illumina HiSeq2000 using paired-end 100 bp reads. The original pipeline was this. SOAPnuke was used to process the raw data, with reads discarded if the reads contained adapters or uncalled bases, had a mean Phred below 15, or lacked an exact constant-primer or identifier match. High-quality paired reads were merged using COPE v1.2.5, and each unique nucleotide sequence was defined as a clonotype. MiTCR v1.1 was used to align the clonotypes against IMGT TRBV, TRBD and TRBJ reference segments. The analysis was restricted to V-J combinations with a frequency above 0.0001, which together covered about 99% of the repertoires. A TCS score was defined as the ratio between F50 (clonal expansion) and ExV (chaos), using BLOSUM62-based TCRdist between CDR3 peptides within each V-J. Welch's t-statistics and random forest reduced around 550 V-J features to 10 to 15, which were used in a naive Bayes classifier (R e1071). TCRdb applied fastp at Q25 and MiXCR to the public reads, then kept only in-frame beta chains. CDR3 protein duplicates are merged, each entry listing the most common genes and DNA. TCRdb, not the authors, supplied the V and J calls. The sample profile shows around 570,000 distinct CDR3 sequences; about 20% of them were found once. The top ten clonotypes cover roughly 44% of the sample.

Material: blood. The clonotype originates from a man aged 40-49 years with Graves' ophthalmopathy. The rearrangement joined TRBV13 to TRBJ1-1; 8 bases in the junction line up with TRBD1. CDR3 protein: CASSLRGRGTEAFF. The bases read TGTGCCAGCAGCCTCAGGGGGCGCGGCACTGAAGCTTTCTTT.